This TCR beta chain was found in a study of blood T cell repertoires in COVID-19 (dated by TCRdb to the early 2020s). In terms of the full investigation: Collaborator samples came from the United States, Italy and Spain and covered acute and convalescent phases of COVID-19. The material from the prospective study consisted of cDNA or gDNA derived from T cells, B-cell-depleted T cells, or PBMCs. Deeply sampled blood TCRbeta repertoires from subjects exposed to, actively infected with, or recovered from COVID-19 were included in the dataset. The repertoires were released in a freely available public database intended as a resource for research on the immune response to SARS-CoV-2. The samples were drawn from the first 160 participants of the ongoing ImmuneRACE study and from more than 1,000 subjects provided by 6 global collaborators. The sample metadata nearly always contained a de-identified subject ID, COVID-19 status, age in years and sex. HLA class I and class II types, where available, came from metadata supplied by the sample provider rather than from assay-based typing.

Each collaborating institution followed its own protocols to collect whole blood in K2EDTA tubes. For TCRbeta analysis, collaborators shipped samples in one of three forms: frozen whole blood, isolated PBMCs, or DNA extracted from either of those sample types. Results the study describes overall, beyond this receptor: The quantity of clinical and demographic metadata differed by source and by participant and was supplied without curation.

The germline V gene specifies SGHAT as CDR1 and FQNNGV as CDR2. V is cut by 4 bases and J by 4 bases, and the space between the germline ends is 11 bases. From the cysteine up to the phenylalanine, the CDR3 has a length of 14 residues. Only the CDR3 DNA stays, 42 bases, in frame from base 1. A remark on this clone: Its antigen is still unknown. No base quality information exists; no much larger clone differs at one position.

TCRbeta CDR3 regions were amplified from genomic DNA by means of the immunoSEQ Assay, a bias-controlled multiplex PCR. Processing in the source paper ran as follows. The number of nucleated cells in each sample was estimated by amplification of reference gene primers within the assay. Sequence reads were collapsed and filtered to measure the absolute abundance of every unique TCRbeta CDR3 rearrangement. For each sample, productive Simpson clonality was calculated as the square root of Simpson's diversity index over productive rearrangements. Sourced from immuneACCESS, this table was stored by TCRdb with only in-frame sequences that have V and J called. A share of the clones is absent; for the studies checked, an unresolved V gene accounts for under half, and the remainder has no known explanation. The V and J calls and clone size come from that table; D and trimming were worked out from the DNA. The sample profile shows some 380,000 clones; nearly 90% of them were found once. The biggest ten clones account for 6% to 7.5% of the sample.

Sequencing was carried out using peripheral blood. This clonotype originated in a man aged 18 to 30 with active or convalescent COVID-19. This receptor chain uses TRBV11-2 and TRBJ1-3; no D gene is confidently identified. This receptor carries the CDR3 CASSSPWQGNTIYF. The base sequence is TGTGCCAGCAGCTCCCCATGGCAGGGAAACACCATATATTTT. The entire variable domain, with the stretches around the CDR3 drawn from the reference TRBV11-2 and TRBJ1-3 proteins, is EAGVAQSPRYKIIEKRQSVAFWCNPISGHATLYWYQQILGQGPKLLIQFQNNGVVDDSQLPKDRFSAERLKGVDSTLKIQPAKLEDSAVYLCASSSPWQGNTIYFGEGSWLTVV.